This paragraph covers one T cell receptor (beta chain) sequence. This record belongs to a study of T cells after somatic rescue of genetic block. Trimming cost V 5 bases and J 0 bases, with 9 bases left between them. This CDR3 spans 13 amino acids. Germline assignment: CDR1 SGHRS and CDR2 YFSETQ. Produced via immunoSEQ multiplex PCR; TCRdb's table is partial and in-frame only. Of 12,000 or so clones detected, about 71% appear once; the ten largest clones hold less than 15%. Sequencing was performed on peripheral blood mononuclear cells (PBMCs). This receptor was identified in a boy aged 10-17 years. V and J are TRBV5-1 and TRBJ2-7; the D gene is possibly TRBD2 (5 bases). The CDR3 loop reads CASSEGLSYEQYF. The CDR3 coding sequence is TGCGCCAGCAGTGAAGGACTCTCCTACGAGCAGTACTTC.